These T cell receptor beta chains were read from a single sample in a study of blood T cell repertoires in COVID-19. TCRdb's copy holds only in-frame clones and misses some; the assay was immunoSEQ multiplex PCR. This sample has roughly 70,000 clones, with approximately 88% found just once. Sequencing used peripheral blood. All receptors derive from a woman older than 75 with acute or convalescent COVID-19. CDR3s include the opening cysteine and the closing phenylalanine or tryptophan. D genes are given only for firm matches. Clone sizes are given selectively: once, few, many, or a class where the clone is expanded.

D | J | size | V | DNA | CDR3
. | TRBJ1-6 | . | TRBV18 | TGTGCCAGCTCGGCCGGGAGTTATAATTCACCCCTCCACTTT | CASSAGSYNSPLHF
. | TRBJ1-4 | . | TRBV11-2 | TGTGCCAGCAGCCCCAGCCCCGCCGGAGGAAAACTGTTTTTT | CASSPSPAGGKLFF
. | TRBJ1-3 | . | TRBV5-1 | TGCGCCCTACAGGCCTTCACCTCTGGAAACACCATATATTTT | CALQAFTSGNTIYF
. | TRBJ1-2 | once | TRBV6-2/TRBV6-3 | TGTGCCAGCAGTCTGGACAGCTATGGCTACACCTTC | CASSLDSYGYTF
. | TRBJ1-1 | . | TRBV3-1/TRBV3-2 | TGTGCCAGCAGCCATCGGCAGGGGGAAGCTTTCTTT | CASSHRQGEAFF
. | TRBJ2-7 | . | TRBV2 | TGTGCCAGCAGTGGGGACAAAACGGGACCCTACGAGCAGTACTTC | CASSGDKTGPYEQYF
TRBD1 | TRBJ2-6 | . | TRBV18 | TGTGCCAGCTTAAGGTTCCGGGACAGGAACTCTGGGGCCAACGTCCTGACTTTC | CASLRFRDRNSGANVLTF
TRBD1 | TRBJ1-2 | . | TRBV9 | TGTGCCAGCAGCAAGGGACAGGGGGAGTATGGCTACACCTTC | CASSKGQGEYGYTF
. | TRBJ1-2 | . | TRBV6-5 | TGTGCCAGCAGTTACTCTCCTACTTTTACTTTCTATGGCTACACCTTC | CASSYSPTFTFYGYTF
. | TRBJ1-4 | . | TRBV6-5 | TGTGCCAGCAGCCTCCAGGGTAGGACTAATGAAAAACTGTTTTTT | CASSLQGRTNEKLFF
TRBD1 | TRBJ1-2 | . | TRBV7-6 | TGTGCCAGCAGCCACGGACAGGGAGGCTACACCTTC | CASSHGQGGYTF
. | TRBJ1-4 | . | TRBV28 | TGTGCCAGCAGTCTGTCGACTGGGAAACTGTTTTTT | CASSLSTGKLFF
. | TRBJ2-7 | . | TRBV2 | TGTGCCAGCAGTGAGAGTACCTACGAGCAGTACTTC | CASSESTYEQYF
. | TRBJ1-2 | . | TRBV6-5 | TGTGCCAGCAGGGAGGGGGGGAGTTGGTATGGCTACACCTTC | CASREGGSWYGYTF
TRBD2 | TRBJ2-3 | . | TRBV5-1 | TGCGCCAGCAGCTTGTACCGGGCTAGCGGAATTATTACAGATACGCAGTATTTT | CASSLYRASGIITDTQYF
TRBD1 | TRBJ1-2 | . | TRBV30 | TGTGCCTGGAGTATCCTCACAGGGGGACTTACCTATGGCTACACCTTC | CAWSILTGGLTYGYTF
. | TRBJ1-5 | few | TRBV19 | TGTGCCAGTAATCTCTATAGCAATCAGCCCCAGCATTTT | CASNLYSNQPQHF
TRBD1 | TRBJ2-3 | . | TRBV5-4 | TGTGCCAGCAGCCCCCGGACAGGGGATGATACGCAGTATTTT | CASSPRTGDDTQYF
TRBD1 | TRBJ1-2 | . | TRBV5-4 | TGTGCCAGCAGCTTGGGCGGCAGGGGGCAAGATGGCTACACCTTC | CASSLGGRGQDGYTF
. | TRBJ1-2 | . | TRBV18 | TGTGCCAGCTCACCACCGTGGTCCGGTAACTATGGCTACACCTTC | CASSPPWSGNYGYTF
. | TRBJ2-7 | . | TRBV12-5 | TGTGCTAGTGGTCCCGCGGCCTTACACTACGAGCAGTACTTC | CASGPAALHYEQYF
TRBD2 | TRBJ2-2 | . | TRBV18 | TGTGCCAGCTCACCTCCGGGACTAGCGGGAGCTTCAGACAGGGAGCTGTTTTTT | CASSPPGLAGASDRELFF
TRBD2 | TRBJ2-1 | many | TRBV7-2 | TGTGCCAGCAGCTTAGGTAGCGGGGGGGTTAATGAGCAGTTCTTC | CASSLGSGGVNEQFF
. | TRBJ2-7 | . | TRBV6-6 | TGTGCCAGCAGTTACTCAGGAGAGCAATACGAGCAGTACTTC | CASSYSGEQYEQYF
. | TRBJ1-1 | . | TRBV25-1 | TGTGCCAGCAGGCAAACAGGGATGAACACTGAAGCTTTCTTT | CASRQTGMNTEAFF
TRBD1 | TRBJ1-5 | . | TRBV28 | TGTGCCAGCAGTGCGGACAGGATCAATCAGCCCCAGCATTTT | CASSADRINQPQHF